The 32 T cell receptor beta chains reported below all come from one sample, sequenced in a study of shared clonotypes between healthy human individuals. This table comes from immunoSEQ multiplex PCR, and its TCRdb copy is limited to in-frame clones, with some not included. Found here are 300,000 or so clones, around 72% of them singletons; the top ten hold 10%. The sample was memory CD4+ T cells sorted from blood. Noted subset: CD45RA-negative fraction. Source of these receptors: a young man in good health.

The rearrangement links TRBV29-1 to TRBJ2-5; TRBD1 aligns across 9 bases. CDR1 and CDR2 from the germline V gene are SQVTM and ANQGSEA. CDR3 length: 13 residues. V was clipped by 7 bases and J by 5 bases; unmatched bases: 8. The CDR3 sequence is CSDGTGRGETQYF. CDR3 DNA sequence: TGCAGCGATGGGACAGGGCGAGGGGAGACCCAGTACTTC. The whole variable domain, filled in from reference TRBV29-1 and TRBJ2-5, reads SAVISQKPSRDICQRGTSLTIQCQVDSQVTMMFWYRQQPGQSLTLIATANQGSEATYESGFVIDKFPISRPNLTFSTLTVSNMSPEDSSIYLCSDGTGRGETQYFGPGTRLLVL.

The J gene is TRBJ2-1, the V gene TRBV9; D is unclear. V was clipped by 0 bases and J by 2 bases, with 9 bases between them. From germline, CDR1 is SGDLS and CDR2 YYNGEE. This CDR3 region has 15 residues. The CDR3 sequence: CASSVEESAYNEQFF. The CDR3 DNA is TGTGCCAGCAGCGTAGAGGAGTCTGCCTACAATGAGCAGTTCTTC.

This clone occurred a few times. The V gene is TRBV9, the J gene TRBJ2-3; D gene unclear. In germline, CDR1 is SGDLS, CDR2 YYNGEE. The V end was cut by 0 bases, the J end by 0 bases, with 8 bases between. The CDR3 contains 15 residues. The CDR3 bases are TGTGCCAGCAGCGTAGCGGCACAGAGCACAGATACGCAGTATTTT. Amino acids: CASSVAAQSTDTQYF.

V is TRBV5-6 and J is TRBJ1-2; D possibly corresponds to TRBD1 (6 bases). Looked up from germline, CDR1 is SGHDT and CDR2 is YYEEEE. The ends were cut back, 0 bases at V and 4 bases at J, with 10 bases in the middle. The CDR3 spans 14 residues. This CDR3 is CASSLADRFYGYTF. The CDR3 DNA reads TGTGCCAGCAGCTTGGCCGACAGGTTCTATGGCTACACCTTC.

The J gene is TRBJ1-2, the V gene TRBV2; possible D gene TRBD1, 6 bases. This CDR3 has 14 amino acids. V was trimmed by 5 bases and J by 3 bases, leaving 13 bases between them. Per the germline V gene, CDR1 is SNHLY and CDR2 is FYNNEI. The CDR3 bases are TGTGCCAGCAGTACACAGGGAGAGGACTATGGCTACACCTTC. Amino acid sequence: CASSTQGEDYGYTF.

V is TRBV14 and J is TRBJ1-2, with D uncertain. The CDR3 runs 12 residues. Trimming took 0 bases from V and 8 from J, leaving 7 bases between them. Germline V lookup: CDR1 SGHDN, CDR2 FVKESK. In DNA, the CDR3 is TGTGCCAGCAGCCAAGACCACCGGGGCTACACCTTC. This encodes CASSQDHRGYTF.

This clone was detected a few times. The chain recombines TRBV2 with TRBJ1-2; 7 nucleotides match TRBD1. There are 12 residues in the CDR3. The germline V gene has CDR1 SNHLY and CDR2 FYNNEI. J gave up 5 bases and V 9 bases, and 6 bases lay outside the gene matches. CDR3 in DNA: TGTGCCAGTATCCGGGACAGATATGGCTACACCTTC. Translating gives CASIRDRYGYTF. Combining the CDR3 with reference TRBV2 and TRBJ1-2 gives the whole variable domain EPEVTQTPSHQVTQMGQEVILRCVPISNHLYFYWYRQILGQKVEFLVSFYNNEISEKSEIFDDQFSVERPDGSNFTLKIRSTKLEDSAMYFCASIRDRYGYTFGSGTRLTVV.

V usage is TRBV30 and J usage is TRBJ2-1, with D uncertain. Trimming removed 0 bases at V and 4 bases at J, with 7 bases between. The CDR3 runs to 13 residues. CDR1 is GTSNPN and CDR2 is SVGIG in the germline V gene (reference sequence). The CDR3: CAWSVQLYNEQFF. As DNA, the CDR3 is TGTGCCTGGAGTGTACAATTATACAATGAGCAGTTCTTC.

The chain links TRBV14 to TRBJ1-5; 9 positions match TRBD1. Trimming removed 4 bases from V and 0 bases from J; junction bases left unmatched: 7. This CDR3 contains 17 residues. Germline values: CDR1 SGHDN, CDR2 FVKESK. CDR3 sequence reads: CASSPGQGDPSNQPQHF. In DNA form, the CDR3 reads TGTGCCAGCAGCCCGGGACAGGGAGACCCTAGCAATCAGCCCCAGCATTTT.

The J gene is TRBJ2-1, the V gene TRBV28, with D tentatively TRBD1 (7 bases). The ends were cut back, 6 bases at V and 7 bases at J, with 16 bases in the middle. The CDR3 is 14 amino acids. Germline CDR1 is MDHEN and CDR2 is SYDVKM. CDR3 sequence reads: CASRPQGGRNEQFF. The CDR3 nucleotides are TGTGCCAGCAGGCCTCAGGGGGGTAGGAATGAGCAGTTCTTC.

V is TRBV6-4 and J is TRBJ2-3; D is unclear. The CDR3 spans 14 residues. Trimming removed 6 bases from V and 7 bases from J, with 17 bases in between. Looked up from germline, CDR1 is MRHNA and CDR2 is SNTAGT. The CDR3 DNA reads as TGTGCCAGCAGCGAAGGTTGGGCCGACCATACGCAGTATTTT. This encodes CASSEGWADHTQYF.

This clone was seen a handful of times. The genes are TRBV7-2 and TRBJ2-5; no clear D gene. The CDR3 is made up of 13 amino acids. The germline V gene encodes CDR1 SGHTA and CDR2 FQGNSA. V was shortened by 5 bases and J by 7 bases, with 14 bases between the two germline ends. CDR3 in DNA: TGTGCCAGCAGCCGCACGCATAAAGGGACCCAGTACTTC. The encoded protein is CASSRTHKGTQYF.

The chain employs TRBV25-1 and TRBJ2-7; D is unresolved. The germline V gene has CDR1 MGHDK and CDR2 SYGVNS. The V end was cut by 5 bases, the J end by 3 bases, with 8 bases between. The CDR3 is 12 amino acids. The CDR3 region is CASSLGIYEQYF. The CDR3 DNA reads TGTGCCAGCAGTTTGGGGATCTACGAGCAGTACTTC.

The V call is TRBV10-2, the J call TRBJ2-7; possibly TRBD1 for D (5 bases). Germline CDR1 reads WSHSY; CDR2 reads SAAADI. This CDR3 has 12 amino acids. V lost 8 bases and J lost 5, with 13 bases in between. For the CDR3, the DNA is TGCGCCAGCTCGGCAGGGTTTAACGAGCAGTACTTC. The encoded protein is CASSAGFNEQYF.

The chain links TRBV5-4 to TRBJ2-5; either TRBD1 or TRBD2 may supply D (5 bases each). CDR1 is SGHNT and CDR2 is YYREEE in the germline V gene (reference sequence). This CDR3 comprises 16 residues. V lost 0 bases and J lost 1, with 13 bases in between. CDR3 coding DNA: TGTGCCAGCAGCTTGGGGGACCGTCGGCCCCAAGAGACCCAGTACTTC. Its protein product is CASSLGDRRPQETQYF.

V is TRBV5-5 and J is TRBJ1-1; the match to TRBD1 covers 9 bases. Germline lookup yields CDR1 SGHKS and CDR2 YYEKEE (reference sequence). J gave up 0 bases and V 4 bases, and 1 base lay outside the gene matches. The CDR3 consists of 14 residues. The CDR3 sequence is CASSRQGVNTEAFF. CDR3 bases: TGTGCCAGCAGCCGACAGGGGGTGAACACTGAAGCTTTCTTT.

The table lists this clone with a count of one. The chain links TRBV29-1 to TRBJ2-1; possible D gene TRBD2, 7 bases. Looked up from germline, CDR1 is SQVTM and CDR2 is ANQGSEA. This CDR3 is built from 15 residues. V was clipped by 4 bases and J by 3 bases, with 16 bases between them. The CDR3 region has the DNA TGCAGCGTTGTAATGGAGGGGGGGTTCTACAATGAGCAGTTCTTC. It translates to CSVVMEGGFYNEQFF.

The CDR3 coding sequence is TGTGCCAGCAGTATCGGGACTAACTTCTACGAGCAGTACTTC. It is translated as CASSIGTNFYEQYF. The rearrangement joins TRBV28 to TRBJ2-7; 7 bases align to TRBD2. The CDR3 has 14 residues. J lost 3 bases, V lost 5 bases, and 7 bases had no gene match. Germline V gene sequence: CDR1 MDHEN, CDR2 SYDVKM.

This chain joins TRBV11-2 and TRBJ2-3; no reliable D call. The V gene lost 3 bases and the J gene lost 2 bases, with 18 bases spanning the gap. CDR3 length equals 17 residues. Germline V gene sequence: CDR1 SGHAT, CDR2 FQNNGV. DNA of the CDR3: TGTGCCAGCAGCTTCGGAGCGAGAGCAACACACACAGATACGCAGTATTTT. This translates into CASSFGARATHTDTQYF. The complete variable domain, with remaining parts taken from reference TRBV11-2 and TRBJ2-3, reads EAGVAQSPRYKIIEKRQSVAFWCNPISGHATLYWYQQILGQGPKLLIQFQNNGVVDDSQLPKDRFSAERLKGVDSTLKIQPAKLEDSAVYLCASSFGARATHTDTQYFGPGTRLTVL.

The chain is built from TRBV5-1 and TRBJ1-4; D not resolved. The CDR3 has 14 amino acids. V lost 4 bases, J lost 8 bases, and 15 bases lay in between. Germline V lookup: CDR1 SGHRS, CDR2 YFSETQ. The CDR3 loop is CASSTGGTQEKLFF. In nucleotides, the CDR3 is TGCGCCAGCAGCACCGGCGGAACACAGGAAAAACTGTTTTTT.

The V and J genes are TRBV7-3 and TRBJ2-3; possibly TRBD1 for D (5 bases). The V end lost 2 bases, the J end lost 1 base, and 10 bases lay between the germline ends. The CDR3 covers 15 residues. From germline, CDR1 is SGHTA and CDR2 FQGTGA. In DNA, the CDR3 is TGTGCCAGCAGCTTAGGGGCAGATGGCACAGATACGCAGTATTTT. Encoded protein: CASSLGADGTDTQYF.

The chain carries TRBV7-2 and TRBJ1-5; 8 nucleotides align to TRBD1. The germline V gene has CDR1 SGHTA and CDR2 FQGNSA. The CDR3 runs to 17 residues. The trim removed 5 bases at V and 0 bases at J, leaving 9 bases unmatched. The CDR3 sequence is CASSTRTGGFSNQPQHF. The CDR3 DNA is TGTGCCAGCAGCACTCGAACAGGGGGGTTTAGCAATCAGCCCCAGCATTTT. Full variable domain (remainder filled in from reference TRBV7-2 and TRBJ1-5): GAGVSQSPSNKVTEKGKDVELRCDPISGHTALYWYRQSLGQGLEFLIYFQGNSAPDKSGLPSDRFSAERTGGSVSTLTIQRTQQEDSAVYLCASSTRTGGFSNQPQHFGDGTRLSIL.

The genes are TRBV29-1 and TRBJ1-1; the match to TRBD1 covers 8 bases. The CDR3 contains 12 residues. Germline V gives CDR1 SQVTM, CDR2 ANQGSEA. The ends lost 6 bases at V and 5 bases at J; junction bases unmatched: 5. CDR3 nucleotides: TGCAGCGTGAGACAGGGGAGGACTGAAGCTTTCTTT. Translation: CSVRQGRTEAFF. The variable domain in full, with the rest retrieved from reference TRBV29-1 and TRBJ1-1, is SAVISQKPSRDICQRGTSLTIQCQVDSQVTMMFWYRQQPGQSLTLIATANQGSEATYESGFVIDKFPISRPNLTFSTLTVSNMSPEDSSIYLCSVRQGRTEAFFGQGTRLTVV.

This chain connects TRBV2 to TRBJ2-2; D possibly corresponds to TRBD2 (6 bases). The CDR3 is 15 amino acids. CDR1 is SNHLY, CDR2 FYNNEI, per germline. V was cut by 1 base and J by 7 bases, with 13 bases left in between. CDR3 sequence: CASSEGRGLNGELFF. The CDR3 nucleotides read TGTGCCAGCAGTGAAGGGCGGGGCCTAAACGGGGAGCTGTTTTTT.

This clone was counted between two and nine times. V usage is TRBV5-1 and J usage is TRBJ2-1; 13 bases align to TRBD2. This CDR3 contains 16 residues. Germline V gene sequence: CDR1 SGHRS, CDR2 YFSETQ. V dropped 4 bases and J dropped 7; count of bases not matched to a gene: 8. DNA of the CDR3: TGCGCCAGCAGCGCCCGACTAGCGGGAGGTGGGAATGAGCAGTTCTTC. Amino acids: CASSARLAGGGNEQFF.

In this sample, this clone turned up a few times. The chain recombines TRBV2 with TRBJ2-7; D may be TRBD2 (5 bases). Germline values: CDR1 SNHLY, CDR2 FYNNEI. This CDR3 region has 11 residues. The germline V and J ends were trimmed by 8 bases and 7 bases, with 12 bases remaining between them. CDR3 region: CASERRWEQYF. The CDR3, as DNA: TGTGCCAGCGAGCGGAGGTGGGAGCAGTACTTC.

The V gene is TRBV29-1, the J gene TRBJ2-5, with TRBD2 identical over 9 bases. The ends lost 4 bases at V and 4 bases at J; junction bases unmatched: 10. The CDR3 contains 15 residues. CDR1 and CDR2 (germline): SQVTM, ANQGSEA. The CDR3 DNA follows: TGCAGCGTTGGGGTAGCGGGAGTGTTAGGAGAGACCCAGTACTTC. Amino acid sequence: CSVGVAGVLGETQYF.

This chain joins TRBV10-3 and TRBJ2-7, with TRBD1 identical over 8 bases. The germline V gene encodes CDR1 ENHRY and CDR2 SYGVKD. The ends lost 6 bases at V and 5 bases at J; junction bases unmatched: 6. The CDR3 extends over 13 amino acids. CDR3 loop: CAIRTGVGNEQYF. CDR3 DNA sequence: TGTGCCATCAGGACAGGGGTCGGAAACGAGCAGTACTTC.

The chain joins TRBV28 to TRBJ2-6; possibly TRBD1 or TRBD2 for D (6 bases each). Germline V lookup: CDR1 MDHEN, CDR2 SYDVKM. This CDR3 has 15 amino acids. V lost 7 bases and J lost 3, with 13 bases in between. The CDR3 sequence is CASNSGASGANVLTF. CDR3 DNA sequence: TGTGCCAGCAACTCGGGGGCTAGTGGGGCCAACGTCCTGACTTTC.

This clone was found once. The rearrangement uses TRBV5-3 and TRBJ2-5; D is unclear. TRBV5-3 is flagged as an ORF with uncertain function. The germline V and J ends were trimmed by 0 bases and 2 bases, with 8 bases remaining between them. This CDR3 spans 14 amino acids. The CDR3 nucleotides are TGTGCCAGAAGCTTGGCGGCAGAACAAGAGACCCAGTACTTC. Residues: CARSLAAEQETQYF.

This chain links TRBV5-1 with TRBJ1-2, with D possibly matching TRBD1 (5 bases). In germline, CDR1 is SGHRS, CDR2 YFSETQ. Trimming took off 0 bases at V and 13 bases at J, with 19 bases between the two ends. CDR3 length equals 14 residues. CDR3 nucleotide sequence: TGCGCCAGCAGCTTGGTTCGAGGGACGGGAGCCGGCACCTTC. Translation gives CASSLVRGTGAGTF.

V is TRBV10-3 and J is TRBJ2-1; 10 nucleotides line up with TRBD2. After removal of 3 bases from V and 5 bases from J, the junction contained 7 bases not matched to a gene. The CDR3 consists of 16 residues. Germline loops: CDR1 ENHRY, CDR2 SYGVKD. CDR3 DNA: TGTGCCATCAGTGAAAGCGGGAGGGGGTTTAACAATGAGCAGTTCTTC. Translation gives CAISESGRGFNNEQFF.